Described below is a single TCR beta chain sequence and its context. V was clipped by 0 bases and J by 4 bases, with 9 bases between them. Germline V gene lookup returns CDR1 LNHNV and CDR2 YYDKDF (reference sequence). This CDR3 comprises 14 residues. The Seattle patients, enrolled during active infection, were followed longitudinally. In the original analysis: Estimation of nucleated cell counts relied on the amplification of reference gene primers. Data came from immunoSEQ multiplex PCR; TCRdb stores just in-frame clones and leaves some out. Clone size and the V and J calls come from that table; the DNA yielded D and trimming. This table holds under 250,000 clones, nearly 95% found once. The data stem from a study of blood T cell repertoires in COVID-19. For the study at large: Acute-phase and convalescent COVID-19 samples originated in the United States, Italy and Spain. In each case, the material was cDNA or gDNA derived from T cells, B-cell-depleted T cells, or PBMCs.

The sequenced sample consisted of peripheral blood. The receptor comes from a man in his thirties or forties with COVID-19, enrolled during active disease. The J gene is TRBJ1-2, the V gene TRBV15; tentatively, D is TRBD1 (5 bases). CDR3 protein: CATSRDQGSYGYTF. The CDR3 DNA follows: TGTGCCACCAGCAGAGATCAGGGATCCTATGGCTACACCTTC.